Each of the 25 T cell receptor beta chains below was sequenced from the same sample in a study of kidney transplant recipient with SARS-CoV-2 infection. TCRdb independently ran MiXCR on the reads; one entry per CDR3 protein. This sample has roughly 230,000 distinct CDR3 sequences, with 29% found just once. The input for sequencing was a blood sample, taken at baseline and on day 111 from a kidney transplant recipient. These receptors came from a male patient younger than 45 who had COVID-19 and was a kidney transplant recipient. Part of the T cell pool may stem from the graft donor.

About this clonotype itself: This may stem from a read error, because a much larger clone lies one nucleotide away. The CDR3 region has the DNA TGTGCCAGATGGGGAAAAGTGGTGAGAAACACCTATGGCTACACCTTC. It translates to CARWGKVVRNTYGYTF. The V call is TRBV5-3, the J call TRBJ1-2; D gene unclear. TRBV5-3 is an open reading frame, and its role is uncertain. The CDR3 runs 16 residues. The V and J ends lost 7 bases and 4 bases respectively, with 23 bases between them.

The table lists this clonotype with many counts. This chain links TRBV7-7 with TRBJ1-5; no firm D call. The CDR3 spans 13 residues. Between the trimmed V and J ends, which lost 0 bases and 6 bases, there was a span of 6 bases. Germline V gene sequence: CDR1 SSHAT, CDR2 FNYEAQ (reference sequence). Here the CDR3 DNA reads TGTGCCAGCAGCTTAGCGCCGGGTCAGCCCCAGCATTTT. This sequence encodes CASSLAPGQPQHF.

This clonotype has ten or more counts. The chain joins TRBV13 to TRBJ2-5; D is perhaps TRBD2 (6 bases). This CDR3 has 15 amino acids. Trimming took 0 bases from V and 3 from J, leaving 11 bases between them. Germline V lookup: CDR1 PRHDT, CDR2 FYEKMQ (reference sequence). The CDR3, as DNA: TGTGCCAGCAGCTTAGGGACTAGGGATGAAGAGACCCAGTACTTC. Its protein product is CASSLGTRDEETQYF.

This clonotype was seen only once. The chain recombines TRBV7-1 with TRBJ1-2; TRBD1 might be the D (5 bases). TRBV7-1 carries the ORF label, with uncertain function. This CDR3 comprises 17 residues. The ends were cut back, 3 bases at V and 4 bases at J, with 21 bases in the middle. Here the CDR3 reads CASSSDNHEGRTYGYTF. Here the CDR3 DNA reads TGTGCCAGCAGCTCGGACAATCACGAGGGAAGGACCTATGGCTACACCTTC.

This clonotype was counted ten times or more. The chain uses TRBV19 and TRBJ1-5, with a tentative D call TRBD1 (5 bases). Per germline, CDR1 LNHDA and CDR2 SQIVND (reference sequence). This CDR3 contains 16 residues. The ends were cut back, 3 bases at V and 0 bases at J, with 12 bases in the middle. CDR3 bases: TGTGCCAGTAGTATTCCAGGGACGGCTAGCAATCAGCCCCAGCATTTT. It yields the protein CASSIPGTASNQPQHF.

At least ten counts were recorded for this clonotype. The chain combines TRBV7-9 with TRBJ2-5; 9 bases are shared with TRBD1. There are 16 residues in the CDR3. Per the germline V gene, CDR1 is SEHNR and CDR2 is FQNEAQ (reference sequence). Trimming cost V 4 bases and J 2 bases; bases outside gene matches: 8. CDR3 nucleotides: TGTGCCAGCAGCTCCCGGGACAGGGAAATTCAAGAGACCCAGTACTTC. Translated, it gives CASSSRDREIQETQYF. The whole variable domain, remainder taken from reference TRBV7-9 and TRBJ2-5, is DTGVSQNPRHKITKRGQNVTFRCDPISEHNRLYWYRQTLGQGPEFLTYFQNEAQLEKSRLLSDRFSAERPKGSFSTLEIQRTEQGDSAMYLCASSSRDREIQETQYFGPGTRLLVL.

This rearrangement joins TRBV14 to TRBJ2-3; D perhaps matches TRBD1 (6 bases). TRBJ2-7 explains the end of the DNA better; the J call may be wrong. This CDR3 has 12 amino acids. Germline V gives CDR1 SGHDN, CDR2 FVKESK. This CDR3 reads CASSPGTYKQYF. The CDR3 DNA reads TGTGCCAGCAGCCCCGGGACATACAAGCAGTACTTC.

As concerns this clonotype: A read error is possible here, since a much larger clone lies one base away. The V and J genes are TRBV15 and TRBJ2-5, with D unresolved. There are 14 residues in the CDR3. CDR1 and CDR2 (germline): LNHNV, YYDKDF (reference sequence). CDR3 in DNA: TGTGCCACCAGCAGAATGGGGTACCAAGAGACCCGGTACTTC. It is translated as CATSRMGYQETRYF.

In this sample, this clonotype turned up many times. The rearrangement joins TRBV27 to TRBJ1-2; 8 nucleotides align to TRBD1. J was trimmed by 7 bases and V by 2 bases; bases with no gene match: 3. This CDR3 is 13 amino acids long. The germline V gene encodes CDR1 MNHEY and CDR2 SMNVEV (reference sequence). The CDR3 is CASSLIQGAGYTF. CDR3 coding DNA: TGTGCCAGCAGTTTAATCCAGGGGGCTGGCTACACCTTC.

This clonotype was detected many times. The germline gene is not matched at one end of the junction; a read error may be the cause. J is TRBJ2-7 and V is TRBV7-9; D is ambiguous. CDR3 length: 13 residues. Per the germline V gene, CDR1 is SEHNR and CDR2 is FQNEAQ (reference sequence). CDR3 amino acids: CASSLTVSSEQYF. CDR3 sequence (DNA): TGTGCCAGCAGCTTAACGGTATCCTCCGAGCAGTACTTC.

This clonotype occurred many times. The chain couples TRBV6-5 to TRBJ1-3, with 8 bases that match TRBD1. The CDR3 length is 17 residues. The J segment lost 0 bases and the V segment lost 0 bases, leaving 4 bases of the junction unmatched. Germline loops: CDR1 MNHEY, CDR2 SVGAGI. This CDR3 is CASSYSHRGNSGNTIYF. The DNA of the CDR3 is TGTGCCAGCAGTTACTCTCACAGGGGGAACTCTGGAAACACCATATATTTT.

Only a few counts were recorded for this clonotype. The chain carries TRBV7-2 and TRBJ2-1; D may be TRBD2 (6 bases). The CDR3 is made up of 12 amino acids. Between the trimmed V and J ends, which lost 5 bases and 12 bases, there was a span of 14 bases. Germline CDR1 and CDR2: SGHTA and FQGNSA. CDR3 protein: CASSQGLGGQFF. The CDR3 DNA sequence: TGTGCCAGCAGCCAAGGGTTGGGGGGGCAGTTCTTC.

This clonotype was counted between two and nine times. V gene TRBV3-1 combines with J gene TRBJ1-2; D remains ambiguous. V lost 5 bases and J lost 4, with 23 bases in between. Germline V lookup: CDR1 LGHDT, CDR2 YNNKEL (reference sequence). CDR3 length equals 17 residues. CDR3 DNA: TGTGCCAGCAGCGGGCACATCACCCTTCGAAAGACCTATGGCTACACCTTC. Residues: CASSGHITLRKTYGYTF.

A remark on this clonotype: A single base separates this from a much larger clone, so it may be a read error. V and J are TRBV20-1 and TRBJ1-1; 8 bases match TRBD1. CDR1 DFQATT and CDR2 SNEGSKA come from the germline V gene (reference sequence). The CDR3 is made up of 17 amino acids. With 0 bases clipped from V and 4 bases from J, the junction kept 13 bases outside the gene matches. The DNA for the CDR3 is TGCAGTGCTAGAGATCCGGCAGGGGGCGGGTGGGGCACTGAAGCTTTCTTT. It is translated as CSARDPAGGGWGTEAFF.

This clonotype has a count of ten or more. V and J are TRBV18 and TRBJ1-2; 8 positions agree with TRBD1. V dropped 3 bases and J dropped 8; count of bases not matched to a gene: 5. Germline loops: CDR1 KGHSH, CDR2 LQKENI. The CDR3 length is 13 residues. For the CDR3, the DNA is TGTGCCAGCTCACCCGGACAGGGTAACGGCTACACCTTC. Translating it yields CASSPGQGNGYTF.

This clonotype was recorded many times. The chain recombines TRBV30 with TRBJ1-1; 8 bases match TRBD1. V was pared by 0 bases and J by 0 bases, with 9 bases of the junction left unmatched. Looked up from germline, CDR1 is GTSNPN and CDR2 is SVGIG (reference sequence). CDR3 size: 17 residues. The CDR3 spells CAWSVPSLTGVNTEAFF. CDR3 sequence (DNA): TGTGCCTGGAGTGTACCTTCGTTGACAGGGGTGAACACTGAAGCTTTCTTT.

This clonotype has more than one count but fewer than ten. The chain carries TRBV6-2 or TRBV6-3 and TRBJ2-7, with 7 bases that match TRBD2. Germline CDR1 is MNHEY and CDR2 is SVGEGT. Trimming removed 6 bases from V and 6 bases from J; junction bases left unmatched: 11. This CDR3 contains 14 residues. The CDR3 protein is CASRPWEGPGEQYF. CDR3 coding DNA: TGTGCCAGCAGGCCCTGGGAGGGTCCGGGCGAGCAGTACTTC.

The rearrangement joins TRBV10-1 to TRBJ1-2; D is undetermined. V lost 5 bases, J lost 4 bases, and 23 bases lay in between. The CDR3 consists of 17 residues. CDR1 WNHNN and CDR2 SYGVQD come from the germline V gene (reference sequence). CDR3 in DNA: TGCGCCAGCAGTTTGGTCGAAGGATCGCGAAAGACCTATGGCTACACCTTC. Amino acid sequence: CASSLVEGSRKTYGYTF.

For this clonotype: A much larger clone is a single base away; this may be a read error. The chain joins TRBV5-4 to TRBJ1-1; D is possibly TRBD1 (5 bases). Germline-derived CDR1 and CDR2 are SGHNT and YYREEE (reference sequence). The CDR3 contains 15 residues. The CDR3 coding sequence is TGTGCCGGCAGCTTGGATCTGGGGGACGGGACTGAAGCTTTCTTT. Its translation is CAGSLDLGDGTEAFF.

The table lists this clonotype with many counts. This chain uses TRBV6-5 with TRBJ1-1, with D uncertain. Germline V gene data show CDR1 as MNHEY and CDR2 as SVGAGI. Trimming removed 5 bases at V and 4 bases at J, with 20 bases between. CDR3 size: 16 residues. In DNA, the CDR3 is TGTGCCAGCAGTCCGACCCCCCGGGGTCTGGGCACTGAAGCTTTCTTT. This sequence encodes CASSPTPRGLGTEAFF.

This clonotype was observed a single time. A single base separates this from a much larger clone, so it may be a read error. The genes are TRBV4-2 and TRBJ2-3; a weak D match, TRBD2 (5 bases). The CDR3 contains 15 residues. Germline values: CDR1 LGHNA, CDR2 YNFKEQ. In nucleotides, the CDR3 is TGTGCCGGCAGCCCGCCCCGCGGGAGCACAGATACGCAGTATTTT. Translation: CAGSPPRGSTDTQYF.

This clonotype was seen ten or more times. This chain uses TRBV21-1 with TRBJ2-6; the listed D gene, TRBD1, was not tested against the DNA. TRBV21-1 constitutes a pseudogene. The CDR3 loop spans 19 amino acids. DNA for the CDR3: TGTGCCAGCAGCAAAGAATTGGGGCAGGACTCCTCTGGGGCCAACGTCCTGACTTTC. Its translation is CASSKELGQDSSGANVLTF.

This clonotype was counted at least ten times. The V and J genes are TRBV20-1 and TRBJ1-1, with D unclear. CDR1 DFQATT and CDR2 SNEGSKA come from the germline V gene (reference sequence). The CDR3 contains 11 residues. V lost 6 bases and J 6 bases, leaving 11 bases between the germline ends. The DNA for the CDR3 is TGCAGTGCGCCGCCCCGAGCTGAAGCTTTCTTT. Translation gives CSAPPRAEAFF.

Ten or more counts support this clonotype. The chain is built from TRBV6-2 or TRBV6-3 and TRBJ2-7; D may be TRBD1 (6 bases). The CDR3 is 13 residues long. Looked up from germline, CDR1 is MNHEY and CDR2 is SVGEGT. Between the trimmed V and J ends, which lost 3 bases and 6 bases, there was a span of 12 bases. The CDR3 DNA sequence: TGTGCCAGCAGTTATTCGGACAGTAGCGAGCAGTACTTC. Its protein product is CASSYSDSSEQYF.

This clonotype was detected many times. The chain employs TRBV7-2 and TRBJ1-1; perhaps TRBD1 as D (6 bases). The CDR3 runs to 13 residues. Per the germline V gene, CDR1 is SGHTA and CDR2 is FQGNSA. Trimming took off 5 bases at V and 5 bases at J, with 12 bases between the two ends. The CDR3 is CASSHGGGTEAFF. The CDR3 region has the DNA TGTGCCAGCAGCCATGGAGGGGGGACTGAAGCTTTCTTT.